Listed here are 8 T cell receptor beta chains from one sample, sequenced in a study of monozygotic twins with inflammatory bowel disease. TCRdb derives one entry per CDR3 protein from the 5' RACE reads, leaving out DNA. The sample has about 350,000 distinct CDR3 sequences, and its top ten clones hold under 2.5%. Sequencing was performed on blood. The receptors here all came from a human donor with ulcerative colitis or Crohn's disease, or a healthy co-twin of an affected twin (not recorded which).

V gene TRBV20-1 combines with J gene TRBJ2-2; TCRdb designates TRBD1, a call that cannot be tested without DNA. Germline CDR1 DFQATT, CDR2 SNEGSKA (reference sequence). The CDR3 totals 14 residues. This CDR3 reads CSAKGGARPGELFF.

The chain's CDR3 is CASSYSFTGGEQYF. This chain links TRBV27 with TRBJ2-7; absent DNA, TCRdb's TRBD2 call cannot be checked. This CDR3 spans 14 amino acids. Germline CDR1 is MNHEY and CDR2 is SMNVEV (reference sequence).

This chain connects TRBV9 to TRBJ2-3; TCRdb selects TRBD1, and the lack of DNA leaves this call unchecked. The germline V gene has CDR1 SGDLS and CDR2 YYNGEE. This CDR3 contains 15 residues. The CDR3 protein is CASSAKGVRTDTQYF.

The rearrangement joins TRBV28 to TRBJ2-7. The CDR3 has 12 amino acids. Looked up from germline, CDR1 is MDHEN and CDR2 is SYDVKM. CDR3 amino acids: CASSSRNYEQYF.

The CDR3 region is CAWSVGGSNSPLHF. V usage is TRBV30 and J usage is TRBJ1-6; the D call from TCRdb, TRBD1, cannot be confirmed without DNA. This CDR3 region has 14 residues. Germline V lookup: CDR1 GTSNPN, CDR2 SVGIG (reference sequence).

The chain's CDR3 is CASSFGDLKDLSTDTQYF. The rearrangement joins TRBV28 to TRBJ2-3; without DNA, the TCRdb call of TRBD2 cannot be checked. Germline values: CDR1 MDHEN, CDR2 SYDVKM. This CDR3 region has 18 residues.

The chain combines TRBV11-3 with TRBJ1-1. Germline CDR1 SGHNT, CDR2 YENEEA. CDR3 length: 13 residues. The CDR3 region is CASSQRMGGRAFF. Using reference TRBV11-3 and TRBJ1-1 for the parts outside the CDR3, the full variable domain is EAGVVQSPRYKIIEKKQPVAFWCNPISGHNTLYWYLQNLGQGPELLIRYENEEAVDDSQLPKDRFSAERLKGVDSTLKIQPAELGDSAVYLCASSQRMGGRAFFGQGTRLTVV.

CDR3 residues: CASSLEGQGRETQYF. V gene TRBV5-1 combines with J gene TRBJ2-5; TCRdb gives TRBD1 as the D gene, but with no DNA this cannot be confirmed. CDR3 length: 15 amino acids. CDR1 SGHRS and CDR2 YFSETQ come from the germline V gene.